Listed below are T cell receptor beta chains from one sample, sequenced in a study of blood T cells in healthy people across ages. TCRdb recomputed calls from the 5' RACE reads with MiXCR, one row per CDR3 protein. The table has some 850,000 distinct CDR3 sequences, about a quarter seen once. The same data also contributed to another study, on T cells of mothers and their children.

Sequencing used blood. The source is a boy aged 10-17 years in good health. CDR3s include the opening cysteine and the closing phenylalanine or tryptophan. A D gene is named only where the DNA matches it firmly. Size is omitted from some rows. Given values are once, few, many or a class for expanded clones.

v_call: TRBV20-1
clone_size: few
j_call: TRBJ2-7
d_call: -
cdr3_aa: CSASPPQRSYYEQYF
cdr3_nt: TGCAGTGCTAGCCCCCCACAGCGGTCGTACTACGAGCAGTACTTC

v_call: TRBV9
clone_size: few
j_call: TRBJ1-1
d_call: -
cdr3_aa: CASSVILTDTEAFF
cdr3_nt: TGTGCCAGCAGCGTTATTTTGACCGACACTGAAGCTTTCTTT

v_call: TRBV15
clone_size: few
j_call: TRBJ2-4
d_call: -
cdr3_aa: CATSEGGKNIQYF
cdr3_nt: TGTGCCACCAGCGAGGGAGGCAAAAACATTCAGTACTTC

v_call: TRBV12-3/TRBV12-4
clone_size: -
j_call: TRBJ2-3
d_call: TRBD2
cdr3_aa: CASRGLAGEPDTQYF
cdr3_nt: TGTGCCAGCAGGGGACTAGCGGGAGAGCCAGATACGCAGTATTTT

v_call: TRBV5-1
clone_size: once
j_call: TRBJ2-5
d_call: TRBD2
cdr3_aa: CASSFDQTSGQETQYF
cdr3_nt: TGCGCCAGCAGCTTCGACCAGACTAGCGGCCAAGAGACCCAGTACTTC

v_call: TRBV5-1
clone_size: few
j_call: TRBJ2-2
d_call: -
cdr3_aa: CASSSPLNTGELFF
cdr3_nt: TGCGCCAGCAGCTCCCCCCTGAACACCGGGGAGCTGTTTTTT

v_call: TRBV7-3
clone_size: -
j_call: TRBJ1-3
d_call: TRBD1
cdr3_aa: CASSFYRGQGNSGNTIYF
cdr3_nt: TGTGCCAGCAGCTTTTATAGGGGACAGGGTAACTCTGGAAACACCATATATTTT

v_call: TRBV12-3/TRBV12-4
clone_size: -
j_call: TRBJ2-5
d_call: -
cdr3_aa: CASSSGVEETQYF
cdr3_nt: TGTGCCAGCAGTTCAGGGGTGGAGGAGACCCAGTACTTC

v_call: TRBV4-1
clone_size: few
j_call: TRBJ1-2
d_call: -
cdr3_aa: CASSQVRGNYGYTF
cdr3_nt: TGCGCCAGCAGCCAAGTCCGCGGGAACTATGGCTACACCTTC

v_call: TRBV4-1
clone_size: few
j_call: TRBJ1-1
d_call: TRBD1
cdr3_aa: CASSGRDRGVRANTEAFF
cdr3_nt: TGCGCCAGCAGCGGTAGGGACAGGGGGGTCCGGGCGAACACTGAAGCTTTCTTT

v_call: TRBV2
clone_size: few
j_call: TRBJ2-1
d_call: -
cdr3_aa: CASSEVYNEQFF
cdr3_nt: TGTGCCAGCAGTGAAGTATACAATGAGCAGTTCTTC

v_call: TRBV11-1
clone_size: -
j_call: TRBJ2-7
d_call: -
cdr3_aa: CASSLERGTPYEQYF
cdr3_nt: TGTGCCAGCAGCTTGGAGAGGGGGACCCCCTACGAGCAGTACTTC

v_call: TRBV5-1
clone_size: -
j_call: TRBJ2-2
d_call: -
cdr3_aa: CASSLDRAFTGELFF
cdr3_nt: TGCGCCAGCAGCTTGGATAGGGCATTCACCGGGGAGCTGTTTTTT

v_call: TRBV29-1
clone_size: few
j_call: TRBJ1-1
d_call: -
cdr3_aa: CSTYRVPNTEAFF
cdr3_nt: TGCAGCACTTACAGGGTCCCGAACACTGAAGCTTTCTTT

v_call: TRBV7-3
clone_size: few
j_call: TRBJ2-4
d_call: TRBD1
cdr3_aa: CASSLVGGDFGNIQYF
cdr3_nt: TGTGCCAGCAGCTTGGTAGGGGGCGATTTCGGGAACATTCAGTACTTC

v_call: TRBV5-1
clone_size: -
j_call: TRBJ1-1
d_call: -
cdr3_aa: CASSGGTRQAFF
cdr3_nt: TGCGCCAGCAGCGGCGGGACGAGACAAGCTTTCTTT

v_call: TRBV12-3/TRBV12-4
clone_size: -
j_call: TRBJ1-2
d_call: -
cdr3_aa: CASSLARPVGGYGYTF
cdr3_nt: TGTGCCAGCAGTTTAGCAAGGCCGGTAGGGGGCTATGGCTACACCTTC

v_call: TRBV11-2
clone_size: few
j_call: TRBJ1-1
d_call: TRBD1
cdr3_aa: CASSLDRGGAFF
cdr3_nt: TGTGCCAGCAGCCTTGACAGGGGAGGTGCTTTCTTT

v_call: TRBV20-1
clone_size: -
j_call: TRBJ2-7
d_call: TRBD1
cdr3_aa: CSAGRDRAYEQYF
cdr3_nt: TGCAGTGCTGGCAGGGACAGGGCGTACGAGCAGTACTTC

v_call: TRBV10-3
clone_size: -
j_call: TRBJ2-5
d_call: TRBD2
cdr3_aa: CAISDSGGPQTQYF
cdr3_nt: TGTGCCATCAGTGATTCGGGGGGGCCTCAGACCCAATACTTC

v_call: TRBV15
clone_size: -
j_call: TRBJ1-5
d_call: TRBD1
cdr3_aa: CATSREGQGIEPQHF
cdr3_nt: TGTGCCACCAGCAGAGAGGGACAGGGTATTGAGCCCCAGCATTTT

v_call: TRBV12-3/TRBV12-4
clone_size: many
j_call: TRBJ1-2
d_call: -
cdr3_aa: CASSLRGGAPDYGYTF
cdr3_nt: TGTGCCAGCAGTTTAAGAGGGGGGGCGCCGGACTATGGCTACACCTTC

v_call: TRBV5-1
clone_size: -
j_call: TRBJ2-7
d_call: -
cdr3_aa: CASSWGQLGYEQYF
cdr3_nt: TGCGCCAGCAGCTGGGGGCAGTTAGGCTACGAGCAGTACTTC